Listed here are 21 T cell receptor beta chains from one sample, sequenced in a study of CD8+ T cells in alopecia areata. RNA extraction was followed by reverse transcription into cDNA, which acted as the sequencing template. Produced via immunoSEQ multiplex PCR; TCRdb's table is partial and in-frame only. The top ten hold about 1.3% of the sample, which has around 250,000 clones, roughly 69% seen once. This specimen was CD4+ T cells sorted from blood, taken at week 0. The receptors here all came from a human donor with alopecia areata.

This sequence joins TRBV29-1 and TRBJ2-2; 8 bases are shared with TRBD2. Unmatched junction bases numbered 4, after V lost 6 bases and J lost 1 base. Per germline, CDR1 SQVTM and CDR2 ANQGSEA. The CDR3 extends over 14 amino acids. Written as DNA, the CDR3 is TGCAGCGTCGGGAGGGGCTGGAACACCGGGGAGCTGTTTTTT. Translation: CSVGRGWNTGELFF.

The table lists this clone with a few counts. The rearrangement joins TRBV7-9 to TRBJ1-4; possibly TRBD1 for D (5 bases). CDR1 SEHNR and CDR2 FQNEAQ come from the germline V gene (reference sequence). The V gene lost 2 bases and the J gene lost 8 bases, with 24 bases spanning the gap. This CDR3 is 18 amino acids long. CDR3 nucleotide sequence: TGTGCCAGCAGCTTAAACGTAAGAGGACACCTAAAGGCCGAAAAACTGTTTTTT. It translates to CASSLNVRGHLKAEKLFF.

The chain couples TRBV30 to TRBJ1-1, with 8 bases identical to TRBD1. Germline V gives CDR1 GTSNPN, CDR2 SVGIG (reference sequence). This CDR3 is built from 12 residues. The ends lost 4 bases at V and 6 bases at J; junction bases unmatched: 4. The CDR3, as DNA: TGTGCCTGGACAGGGGGCGCCGCTGAAGCTTTCTTT. It yields the protein CAWTGGAAEAFF.

The chain employs TRBV5-1 and TRBJ1-4; 7 bases fit TRBD1. Germline CDR1 SGHRS, CDR2 YFSETQ. This CDR3 contains 15 residues. J lost 3 bases, V lost 5 bases, and 7 bases had no gene match. In DNA, the CDR3 is TGCGCCAGCAGTCGCGAGGGACAGTCTAATGAAAAACTGTTTTTT. This translates into CASSREGQSNEKLFF.

The rearrangement uses TRBV11-2 and TRBJ2-1, with a tentative D call TRBD1 (6 bases). The length of the CDR3 is 14 residues. V was trimmed by 3 bases and J by 2 bases, leaving 8 bases between them. Germline V CDR1 and CDR2: SGHAT, FQNNGV. The CDR3 reads CASSFGQTYNEQFF. CDR3 nucleotides: TGTGCCAGCAGCTTCGGACAGACCTACAATGAGCAGTTCTTC.

This clone came up once. The chain employs TRBV10-2 and TRBJ2-5; D remains unclear. Trimming left V 3 bases short and J 3 bases short, with 11 bases between. The CDR3 runs 14 residues. Looked up from germline, CDR1 is WSHSY and CDR2 is SAAADI. For the CDR3, the DNA is TGCGCCAGCAGTGAAGGGCATCCTAAAGAGACCCAGTACTTC. Amino acid sequence: CASSEGHPKETQYF.

This chain joins TRBV30 and TRBJ2-3; 7 nucleotides line up with TRBD2. CDR1 is GTSNPN and CDR2 is SVGIG in the germline V gene (reference sequence). V lost 8 bases and J lost 3; bases outside the gene matches: 11. This CDR3 region has 14 residues. Written as DNA, the CDR3 is TGTGCCCTCCCCCGGGGGAGGGCAACAGATACGCAGTATTTT. This sequence encodes CALPRGRATDTQYF.

This clone was observed a handful of times. The V gene is TRBV19, the J gene TRBJ2-1, with TRBD1 matching over 11 bases. In germline, CDR1 is LNHDA, CDR2 SQIVND (reference sequence). This CDR3 comprises 15 residues. J was trimmed by 6 bases and V by 2 bases; bases with no gene match: 3. Here the CDR3 DNA reads TGTGCCAGTAGTATATGGACAGGGGGCTCCAATGAGCAGTTCTTC. Encoded protein: CASSIWTGGSNEQFF.

The CDR3 coding sequence is TGTGCCTGGAGTGTACGTCCGGCCGGGGAGCTGTTTTTT. Protein product: CAWSVRPAGELFF. The chain couples TRBV30 to TRBJ2-2; no reliable D call. This CDR3 region has 13 residues. The V end was cut by 0 bases, the J end by 6 bases, with 8 bases between. CDR1 GTSNPN and CDR2 SVGIG come from the germline V gene (reference sequence).

In the case of this clone: The identical CDR3 is also encoded by other nucleotide sequences in the sample. The CDR3 bases are TGTGCCTGGAGTGTCGGTTATGGCTACACCTTC. Translated: CAWSVGYGYTF. J is TRBJ1-2 and V is TRBV30; no reliable D call. Trimming removed 0 bases at V and 5 bases at J, with 4 bases between. Germline values: CDR1 GTSNPN, CDR2 SVGIG (reference sequence). CDR3 size: 11 residues.

This clone came up a few times. This chain links TRBV5-6 with TRBJ1-2; D is ambiguous. Trimming cost V 7 bases and J 8 bases, with 15 bases left between them. The CDR3 covers 12 residues. Germline CDR1 is SGHDT and CDR2 is YYEEEE. CDR3 sequence (DNA): TGTGCCAGCGGAGGCCGCTTGGTCGGCTACACCTTC. Its protein product is CASGGRLVGYTF.

This chain links TRBV5-1 with TRBJ2-2, with a possible D match to TRBD2 (5 bases). CDR1 is SGHRS, CDR2 YFSETQ, per germline. The CDR3 extends over 14 amino acids. Trimming pared 3 bases from V and 2 bases from J, leaving 8 bases between. The CDR3 protein is CASSSGVNTGELFF. Here the CDR3 DNA reads TGCGCCAGCAGCTCCGGGGTTAACACCGGGGAGCTGTTTTTT.

This chain joins TRBV9 and TRBJ2-1; D is uncertain. This CDR3 has 15 amino acids. Trimming removed 0 bases from V and 7 bases from J, with 14 bases in between. Germline V CDR1 and CDR2: SGDLS, YYNGEE. The CDR3, as DNA: TGTGCCAGCAGCGTAGCGGCGGAACCTAGGAATGAGCAGTTCTTC. Its protein is CASSVAAEPRNEQFF. Full variable domain (remainder filled in from reference TRBV9 and TRBJ2-1): DSGVTQTPKHLITATGQRVTLRCSPRSGDLSVYWYQQSLDQGLQFLIQYYNGEERAKGNILERFSAQQFPDLHSELNLSSLELGDSALYFCASSVAAEPRNEQFFGPGTRLTVL.

Only a few counts were recorded for this clone. The chain employs TRBV29-1 and TRBJ2-3; TRBD1 is a possible D gene (5 bases). The V end was cut by 7 bases, the J end by 0 bases, with 11 bases between. This CDR3 is built from 13 residues. CDR1 SQVTM and CDR2 ANQGSEA come from the germline V gene. The CDR3 bases are TGCAGCGCTCCGACAGCTAGCACAGATACGCAGTATTTT. Its protein is CSAPTASTDTQYF.

This clone occurred a few times. The gene calls are TRBV7-2 and TRBJ2-1; 12 nucleotides align to TRBD1. After removal of 4 bases from V and 4 bases from J, the junction contained 11 bases not matched to a gene. Germline CDR1 and CDR2: SGHTA and FQGNSA. CDR3 length: 18 amino acids. CDR3 DNA sequence: TGTGCCAGCAGCTCCTTGCCGGGACAGGGGGCAGCGTACAATGAGCAGTTCTTC. Translating it yields CASSSLPGQGAAYNEQFF.

The chain employs TRBV7-2 and TRBJ1-4, with 7 bases identical to TRBD1. V trimming: 5 bases; J trimming: 4 bases; junction bases outside the gene matches: 7. Germline V gene sequence: CDR1 SGHTA, CDR2 FQGNSA. This CDR3 has 15 amino acids. This CDR3 reads CASSQGQLFNEKLFF. The CDR3 DNA reads as TGTGCCAGCAGCCAGGGACAGCTGTTTAATGAAAAACTGTTTTTT.

CDR3 DNA: TGTGCCAGCAGACCGGGAAGAAGGGAGGGTGAAGCTTTCTTT. Protein sequence: CASRPGRREGEAFF. The rearrangement uses TRBV2 and TRBJ1-1; D not resolved. This CDR3 comprises 14 residues. From germline, CDR1 is SNHLY and CDR2 FYNNEI. The V and J ends lost 6 bases and 7 bases respectively, with 18 bases between them.

The chain uses TRBV29-1 and TRBJ2-6; D gene unclear. Germline V gives CDR1 SQVTM, CDR2 ANQGSEA. This CDR3 is built from 14 residues. With 3 bases removed from V and 0 bases from J, the gap between germline ends came to 6 bases. CDR3 nucleotides: TGCAGCGTTGAGAGCCCCTCTGGGGCCAACGTCCTGACTTTC. Residues: CSVESPSGANVLTF.

The chain employs TRBV29-1 and TRBJ2-7; D unclear. Trimming pared 0 bases from V and 6 bases from J, leaving 9 bases between. Germline assignment: CDR1 SQVTM and CDR2 ANQGSEA. The CDR3 loop spans 12 amino acids. The CDR3 spells CSVEDGGREQYF. The CDR3, as DNA: TGCAGCGTTGAAGATGGTGGTCGCGAGCAGTACTTC.

This sequence joins TRBV7-6 and TRBJ2-5, with D possibly matching TRBD2 (5 bases). The germline V and J ends were trimmed by 5 bases and 4 bases, with 14 bases remaining between them. CDR1 and CDR2 (germline): SGHVS, FNYEAQ. This CDR3 spans 14 amino acids. The CDR3 loop reads CASSPKADSETQYF. In nucleotides, the CDR3 is TGTGCCAGCAGCCCAAAAGCGGATTCAGAGACCCAGTACTTC.

This clone was picked up one time. The CDR3 is CAWSVSLGVRYEQYF. The CDR3 region has the DNA TGTGCCTGGAGTGTTTCTCTAGGGGTAAGGTACGAGCAGTACTTC. The rearrangement joins TRBV30 to TRBJ2-7; possibly TRBD1 for D (5 bases). The germline V gene encodes CDR1 GTSNPN and CDR2 SVGIG (reference sequence). V gave up 0 bases and J gave up 4 bases, with 16 bases separating them. This CDR3 region has 15 residues.